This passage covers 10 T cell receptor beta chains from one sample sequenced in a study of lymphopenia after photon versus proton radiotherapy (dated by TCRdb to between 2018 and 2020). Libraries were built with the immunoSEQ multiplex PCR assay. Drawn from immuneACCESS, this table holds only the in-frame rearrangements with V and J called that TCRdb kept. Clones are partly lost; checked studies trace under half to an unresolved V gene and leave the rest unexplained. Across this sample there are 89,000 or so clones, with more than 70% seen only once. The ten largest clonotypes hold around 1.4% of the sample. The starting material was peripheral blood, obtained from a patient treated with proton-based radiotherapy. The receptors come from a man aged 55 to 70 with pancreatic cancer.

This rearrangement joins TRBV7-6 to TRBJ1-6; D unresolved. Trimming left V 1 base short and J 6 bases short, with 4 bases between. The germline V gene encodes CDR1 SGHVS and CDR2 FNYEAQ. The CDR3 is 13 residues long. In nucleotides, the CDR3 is TGTGCCAGCAGCTTAGGGTTTAATTCACCCCTCCACTTT. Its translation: CASSLGFNSPLHF.

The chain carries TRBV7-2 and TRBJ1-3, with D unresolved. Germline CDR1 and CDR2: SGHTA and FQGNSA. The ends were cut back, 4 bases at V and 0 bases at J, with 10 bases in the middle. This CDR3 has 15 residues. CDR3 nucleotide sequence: TGTGCCAGCAGCTCGAGGACTCTCTCTGGAAACACCATATATTTT. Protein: CASSSRTLSGNTIYF.

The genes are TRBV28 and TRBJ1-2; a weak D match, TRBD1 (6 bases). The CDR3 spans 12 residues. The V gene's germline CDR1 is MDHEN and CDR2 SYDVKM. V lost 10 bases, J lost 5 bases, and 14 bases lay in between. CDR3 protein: CAILTGWYGYTF. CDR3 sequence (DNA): TGTGCCATTTTAACAGGGTGGTATGGCTACACCTTC.

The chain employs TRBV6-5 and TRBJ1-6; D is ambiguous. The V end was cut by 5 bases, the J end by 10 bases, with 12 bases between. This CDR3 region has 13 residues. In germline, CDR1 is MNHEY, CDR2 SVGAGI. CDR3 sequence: CASSGSVRSPLHF. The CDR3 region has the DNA TGTGCCAGCAGTGGCTCAGTCCGATCACCCCTCCACTTT.

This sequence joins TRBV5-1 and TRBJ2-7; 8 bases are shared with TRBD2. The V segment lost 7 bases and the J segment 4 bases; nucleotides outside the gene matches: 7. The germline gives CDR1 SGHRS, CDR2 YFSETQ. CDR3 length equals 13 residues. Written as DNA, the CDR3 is TGCGCCAGCGGTACTAGCGGACGGTACGAGCAGTACTTC. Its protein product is CASGTSGRYEQYF.

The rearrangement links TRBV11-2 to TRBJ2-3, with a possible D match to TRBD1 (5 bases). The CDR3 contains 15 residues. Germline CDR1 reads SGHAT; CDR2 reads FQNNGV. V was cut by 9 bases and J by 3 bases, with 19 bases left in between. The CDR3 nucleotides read TGTGCCAGTAGAACTACTTCGCAGGGTACAGATACGCAGTATTTT. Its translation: CASRTTSQGTDTQYF. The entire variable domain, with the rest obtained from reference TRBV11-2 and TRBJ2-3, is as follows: EAGVAQSPRYKIIEKRQSVAFWCNPISGHATLYWYQQILGQGPKLLIQFQNNGVVDDSQLPKDRFSAERLKGVDSTLKIQPAKLEDSAVYLCASRTTSQGTDTQYFGPGTRLTVL.

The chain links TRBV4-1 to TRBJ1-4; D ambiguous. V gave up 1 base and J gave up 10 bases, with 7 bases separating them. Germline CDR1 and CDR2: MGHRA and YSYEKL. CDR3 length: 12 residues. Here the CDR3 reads CASSQVVGKLFF. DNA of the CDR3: TGCGCCAGCAGCCAAGTAGTGGGAAAACTGTTTTTT.

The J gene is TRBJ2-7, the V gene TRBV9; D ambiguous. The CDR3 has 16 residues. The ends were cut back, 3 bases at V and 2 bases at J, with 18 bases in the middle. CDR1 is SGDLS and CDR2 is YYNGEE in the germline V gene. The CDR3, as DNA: TGTGCCAGCAGCGCGAACGCTGAAATAACAGCCTACGAGCAGTACTTC. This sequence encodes CASSANAEITAYEQYF.

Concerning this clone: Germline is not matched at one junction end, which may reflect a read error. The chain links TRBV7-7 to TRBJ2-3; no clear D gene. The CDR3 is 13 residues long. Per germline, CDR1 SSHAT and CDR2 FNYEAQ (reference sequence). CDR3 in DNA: TGTGCTAGCAGCTTCATTGTCACAGATACGCAGTATTTT. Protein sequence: CASSFIVTDTQYF. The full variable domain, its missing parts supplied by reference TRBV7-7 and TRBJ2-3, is GAGVSQSPRYKVTKRGQDVTLRCDPISSHATLYWYQQALGQGPEFLTYFNYEAQPDKSGLPSDRFSAERPEGSISTLTIQRTEQRDSAMYRCASSFIVTDTQYFGPGTRLTVL.

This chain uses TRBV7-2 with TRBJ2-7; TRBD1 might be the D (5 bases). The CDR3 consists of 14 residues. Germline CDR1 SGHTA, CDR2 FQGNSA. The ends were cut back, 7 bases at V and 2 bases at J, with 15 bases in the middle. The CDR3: CASTLTTGPYEQYF. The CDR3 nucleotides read TGTGCCAGCACACTAACTACAGGCCCCTACGAGCAGTACTTC.